Following are 2 T cell receptor beta chains from one sample sequenced in a study of identical twins. TCRdb passed the 5' RACE reads through MiXCR, listing each CDR3 protein once. Altogether 690,000 or so distinct CDR3 sequences are present, 8% to 9% being singletons, with the ten largest covering roughly 0.97%. This sample was shared with a second study, whose subject was yellow fever vaccine responses in identical twins.

The sequenced sample was PBMCs. The receptors derive from a woman aged 18-30 years in good health.

CDR3 DNA: TGTGCCAGCAGCGGAAGGGTGTCCAAAAACATTCAGTACTTC. It specifies CASSGRVSKNIQYF. The chain recombines TRBV5-5 with TRBJ2-4; D remains unclear. V lost 4 bases and J 2 bases, leaving 10 bases between the germline ends. CDR1 and CDR2 (germline): SGHKS, YYEKEE (reference sequence). CDR3 size: 14 residues. Full variable domain (remainder filled in from reference TRBV5-5 and TRBJ2-4): DAGVTQSPTHLIKTRGQQVTLRCSPISGHKSVSWYQQVLGQGPQFIFQYYEKEERGRGNFPDRFSARQFPNYSSELNVNALLLGDSALYLCASSGRVSKNIQYFGAGTRLSVL.

This clonotype was recorded a few times. The chain uses TRBV6-2 or TRBV6-3 and TRBJ2-1; D unresolved. V gave up 2 bases and J gave up 4 bases, with 9 bases separating them. The CDR3 length is 14 residues. Germline V gives CDR1 MNHEY, CDR2 SVGEGT. In DNA, the CDR3 is TGTGCCAGCAGTTACAACCCGGAATACAATGAGCAGTTCTTC. Translating gives CASSYNPEYNEQFF.